These T cell receptor beta chains were read from a single sample in a study of blood T cells in healthy people across ages. TCRdb used MiXCR to reprocess the 5' RACE reads, holding one entry per CDR3 protein. The sample includes about 840,000 distinct CDR3 sequences, approximately 32% of them seen just once. These data are also associated with another study on T cells of mothers and their children.

Sequencing was done on a sample of blood. Every receptor here comes from a woman aged 40 to 50 in good health. Each CDR3 is given with its conserved first and last residue. D genes are given only for firm matches. Size is omitted from some rows. Given values are once, few, many or a class for expanded clones.

j_call d_call v_call clone_size cdr3_aa cdr3_nt
TRBJ2-1 TRBD1 TRBV5-1 NA CASSLKGQRYNEQFF TGCGCCAGCAGCTTGAAGGGACAGCGATACAATGAGCAGTTCTTC
TRBJ2-4 TRBD1 TRBV2 few CASSRQGQTKNIQYF TGTGCCAGCAGTAGACAGGGTCAGACCAAAAACATTCAGTACTTC
TRBJ2-3 TRBD2 TRBV6-4 NA CASSDYAGETDTQYF TGTGCCAGCAGTGACTACGCGGGAGAGACAGATACGCAGTATTTT
TRBJ1-2 NA TRBV14 many CASSQEGWENGYTF TGTGCCAGCAGCCAAGAAGGTTGGGAGAATGGCTACACCTTC
TRBJ2-7 TRBD2 TRBV29-1 NA CSVEAPSGLAGGRPYEQYF TGCAGCGTTGAAGCCCCGTCGGGACTAGCGGGGGGGCGCCCCTACGAGCAGTACTTC
TRBJ1-2 NA TRBV12-3/TRBV12-4 NA CASSPISGARGFGYTF TGTGCCAGCAGCCCCATCTCGGGGGCCAGGGGTTTTGGCTACACCTTC
TRBJ1-1 NA TRBV3-1 NA CASSQDHSSEAFF TGTGCCAGCAGCCAAGATCACAGCTCAGAAGCTTTCTTT
TRBJ1-5 NA TRBV5-1 many CASSLEGRGNQPQHF TGCGCCAGCAGCTTGGAGGGTAGGGGCAATCAGCCCCAGCATTTT
TRBJ1-4 TRBD1 TRBV24-1 NA CATSDPGTGGEEKLFF TGTGCCACCAGTGATCCAGGGACAGGGGGCGAGGAAAAACTGTTTTTT
TRBJ1-1 TRBD1 TRBV5-6 NA CASSLYGTGAVNTEAFF TGTGCCAGCAGCTTGTACGGGACAGGGGCCGTGAACACTGAAGCTTTCTTT
TRBJ2-2 NA TRBV28 few CASSFSPGELFF TGTGCCAGCAGTTTCAGTCCCGGGGAGCTGTTTTTT
TRBJ1-4 NA TRBV28 once CASSSGQGIIGEKLFF TGTGCCAGCAGTTCCGGGCAGGGGATAATAGGGGAAAAACTGTTTTTT
TRBJ2-7 TRBD1 TRBV6-5 NA CASSYIAGGAYNEQYF TGTGCCAGCAGTTATATTGCAGGGGGCGCCTACAATGAGCAGTACTTC
TRBJ2-3 TRBD2 TRBV11-1 NA CASSLVLAGGTDTQYF TGTGCCAGCAGCTTAGTACTAGCGGGGGGCACAGATACGCAGTATTTT
TRBJ2-7 NA TRBV7-2 NA CASRLGGIWNEQYF TGTGCCAGCAGACTAGGGGGGATTTGGAACGAGCAGTACTTC